The next 5 T cell receptor beta chains were all read from a single sample in a study of CD8 T cells in Susac syndrome (dated by TCRdb to the late 2010s). To prepare the library, the immunoSEQ multiplex PCR assay was applied. RNA was extracted using the RNeasy kit, and roughly 0.5 to 1 ug of the RNA was reverse transcribed with random hexamers. TCRdb reprocessed the public reads (quality trimming at Q25 with fastp, clone calling with MiXCR) and kept in-frame beta chains. Rows are unified per CDR3 protein, each entry keeping the most common DNA and genes. Across this sample there are around 90,000 distinct CDR3 sequences, with 90% to 97% seen only once. Of the sample, 0.62% is held by the ten largest clones. What was sequenced was CD8+ T cells from PBMCs. These TCRs come from a human donor with Susac syndrome.

V gene TRBV20-1 combines with J gene TRBJ2-5; 8 nucleotides line up with TRBD1. Trimming at V came to 5 bases and at J to 4 bases, leaving 12 bases not matched to a gene. This CDR3 is built from 15 residues. Germline V lookup: CDR1 DFQATT, CDR2 SNEGSKA (reference sequence). The CDR3 DNA reads as TGCAGTGCTCTTCCCGGACAGGGCTTCTTAGAGACCCAGTACTTC. Translated: CSALPGQGFLETQYF.

The V gene is TRBV20-1, the J gene TRBJ1-2; D uncertain. Germline lookup yields CDR1 DFQATT and CDR2 SNEGSKA (reference sequence). V lost 0 bases, J lost 4 bases, and 15 bases lay in between. CDR3 length equals 15 residues. CDR3 region: CSAREVLRISYGYTF. The CDR3 nucleotides are TGCAGTGCTAGAGAGGTCCTGCGGATCTCCTATGGCTACACCTTC.

J is TRBJ1-4 and V is TRBV2; D is uncertain. CDR1 and CDR2 from the germline V gene are SNHLY and FYNNEI. The V gene lost 7 bases and the J gene lost 5 bases, with 17 bases spanning the gap. This CDR3 is 15 amino acids long. This chain's CDR3 is CASTQDSGGNEKLFF. The CDR3 DNA reads TGTGCCAGCACCCAAGACTCCGGTGGGAATGAAAAACTGTTTTTT.

The rearrangement links TRBV18 to TRBJ2-7; D assignment may be TRBD1 or TRBD2 (6 bases each). V was pared by 3 bases and J by 0 bases, with 12 bases between. The CDR3 is 15 residues long. The germline V gene encodes CDR1 KGHSH and CDR2 LQKENI. The CDR3 nucleotides are TGTGCCAGCTCACCCGAGGGGGAGGTCTCCTACGAGCAGTACTTC. It specifies CASSPEGEVSYEQYF.

V and J are TRBV20-1 and TRBJ2-5; the match to TRBD2 covers 8 bases. Looked up from germline, CDR1 is DFQATT and CDR2 is SNEGSKA (reference sequence). V was clipped by 6 bases and J by 5 bases; unmatched bases: 11. The CDR3 is made up of 14 amino acids. The CDR3 spells CSARLARPSETQYF. The CDR3, as DNA: TGCAGTGCCCGACTAGCGCGACCCTCGGAGACCCAGTACTTC.